The following is a TCR beta chain sequence with its context. Its antigen is not identified. Profiling relied on immunoSEQ multiplex PCR, and the TCRdb table lists in-frame clones only, not all of them. The sample shows about 1.1 million clones, 60% to 85% of them seen only once. The record originates from a study of shared clonotypes between healthy human individuals. Findings of the study overall: Sorted-subset samples were not fully sequenced, rarefaction indicated. The researchers took only blood, and tissue repertoires probably look different. Shared clonotypes: approximately 5.3% naive CD4, around 3.5% naive CD8, 2.3% memory CD4, under 0.5% memory CD8.

Germline CDR1 and CDR2: SGHVS and FNYEAQ. Trimming shortened V by 5 bases and J by 5 bases, and 13 bases separated the two germline ends. This CDR3 is built from 14 residues. Input material: memory CD4+ T cells from PBMCs. Subset denoted: CD45RA-negative fraction. The TCR was taken from a young man in good health. Some clones in this sample may be carry-over from other donors' samples. The chain carries TRBV7-6 and TRBJ1-5; D is perhaps TRBD1 (6 bases). The chain's CDR3 is CASSPRGGYQPQHF. The CDR3 bases are TGTGCCAGCAGCCCGAGAGGGGGGTATCAGCCCCAGCATTTT.